This T cell receptor (beta chain) was obtained from a study of blood T cell repertoires in COVID-19. Study overall: The United States, Italy and Spain supplied acute and convalescent COVID-19 samples.

The CDR3 has 15 amino acids. Trimming shortened V by 5 bases and J by 1 base, and 14 bases separated the two germline ends. CDR1 and CDR2 (germline): SGHTA, FQGNSA. Per the authors' pipeline: It was from reference gene primer amplification that nucleated cell counts were estimated. The repertoire was sequenced with immunoSEQ multiplex PCR; TCRdb's copy has only in-frame clones and lacks some. The DNA was the basis for D and trimming; V, J and clone size are from that table. Counted here are tens of thousands of clones, 86% occurring once; the ten biggest clones make up roughly 3.9%. Material for sequencing was peripheral blood. The chain combines TRBV7-2 with TRBJ1-1; the D gene is possibly TRBD1 (6 bases). The sequence came from a man between 65 and 85 years old with active COVID-19. The chain's CDR3 is CASSPGAGGNTEAFF. DNA of the CDR3: TGTGCCAGCAGCCCAGGGGCCGGAGGGAACACTGAAGCTTTCTTT.